The clone carrying this T cell receptor (beta chain) was counted at least ten times. Construction of the TCRbeta library involved unique molecular identifiers. Using its own MiXCR run on the PCR reads, TCRdb lists one record per CDR3 protein. The sample carries some 300,000 distinct CDR3 sequences, 10% recorded once. Germline V CDR1 and CDR2: MGHRA, YSYEKL. This CDR3 comprises 15 residues. The V end was cut by 2 bases, the J end by 3 bases, with 14 bases between. These data come from a study of T-cell reconstitution after alpha-beta-depleted transplantation in children. This chain links TRBV4-1 with TRBJ2-7, with a weak D call TRBD2 (7 bases). Sequenced here: PBMCs from the stem cell graft donor, sampled from the stem cell graft. This sequence was found in a human donor who donated a stem cell graft to a child with acute lymphoblastic leukemia. CDR3 in DNA: TGCGCCAGCAGCCAAAGGGGCGGGGGCAACTACGAGCAGTACTTC. It translates to CASSQRGGGNYEQYF.